One and the same sample provided the 21 T cell receptor beta chains below, sequenced in a study of CD8+ T cells in alopecia areata. cDNA reverse transcribed from extracted RNA served as the sequencing template. Data came from immunoSEQ multiplex PCR; TCRdb stores just in-frame clones and leaves some out. The sample contains roughly 150,000 clones, about three fifths of which appear only once. The sample was CD8+ T cells sorted from blood. These TCRs come from a human donor in good health.

The CDR3 DNA follows: TGTGCCAGCAGTGAACCGGGACAGGCAAATGGCTACACCTTC. This codes for CASSEPGQANGYTF. The rearrangement uses TRBV2 and TRBJ1-2, with 8 bases identical to TRBD1. The CDR3 spans 14 residues. After removal of 2 bases from V and 6 bases from J, the junction contained 5 bases not matched to a gene. Germline CDR1 and CDR2: SNHLY and FYNNEI.

This chain links TRBV7-2 with TRBJ2-1, with D maybe TRBD2 (6 bases). The CDR3 is made up of 15 amino acids. Between the trimmed V and J ends, which lost 1 base and 4 bases, there was a span of 11 bases. The germline V gene has CDR1 SGHTA and CDR2 FQGNSA. In nucleotides, the CDR3 is TGTGCCAGCAGCTTAGGGCGGGACCATTACAATGAGCAGTTCTTC. Amino acids: CASSLGRDHYNEQFF.

This clone was counted between two and nine times. The chain uses TRBV7-9 and TRBJ2-2, with D tentatively TRBD1 or TRBD2 (5 bases each). The germline V gene has CDR1 SEHNR and CDR2 FQNEAQ (reference sequence). The CDR3 contains 15 residues. Between the trimmed V and J ends, which lost 7 bases and 7 bases, there was a span of 19 bases. The CDR3 coding sequence is TGTGCCAGCACCTCTGCGGCAGGGAGTGACGGGGAGCTGTTTTTT. It yields the protein CASTSAAGSDGELFF.

The chain has TRBV29-1 and TRBJ1-4; tentative D call: TRBD1 (6 bases). The CDR3 has 12 amino acids. The germline V gene encodes CDR1 SQVTM and CDR2 ANQGSEA. V was cut by 5 bases and J by 7 bases, with 11 bases left in between. This CDR3 is CSVRGRGEKLFF. The DNA of the CDR3 is TGCAGCGTTCGGGGGCGGGGTGAAAAACTGTTTTTT. Drawing the rest from reference TRBV29-1 and TRBJ1-4, the complete variable domain is SAVISQKPSRDICQRGTSLTIQCQVDSQVTMMFWYRQQPGQSLTLIATANQGSEATYESGFVIDKFPISRPNLTFSTLTVSNMSPEDSSIYLCSVRGRGEKLFFGSGTQLSVL.

The rearrangement links TRBV2 to TRBJ2-7, with D perhaps being TRBD1 or TRBD2 (6 bases each). Trimming removed 3 bases at V and 3 bases at J, with 21 bases between. Germline values: CDR1 SNHLY, CDR2 FYNNEI. This CDR3 spans 17 amino acids. The CDR3 DNA reads as TGTGCCAGCAGTGAGTGGGGAGGAACAGGGAGCCTCTACGAGCAGTACTTC. The encoded protein is CASSEWGGTGSLYEQYF.

In nucleotides, the CDR3 is TGTGCCAGCAGCCCCCCGGGACTAGCGGGAGAAGAGACCCAGTACTTC. It encodes CASSPPGLAGEETQYF. This chain joins TRBV9 and TRBJ2-5, with 14 bases lining up with TRBD2. Germline V gene sequence: CDR1 SGDLS, CDR2 YYNGEE. The ends lost 4 bases at V and 3 bases at J; junction bases unmatched: 5. The CDR3 length is 16 residues.

Of note for this clone: Mismatch with germline at one junction end may stem from a read error. The V gene is TRBV14, the J gene TRBJ2-1; no clear D. Germline assignment: CDR1 SGHDN and CDR2 FVKESK. CDR3 length equals 14 residues. The CDR3 is CASSEEPGGNEQFF. The CDR3 nucleotides are TGTGCCAGCAGCGAAGAGCCCGGCGGAAATGAGCAGTTCTTC.

The chain employs TRBV7-9 and TRBJ2-5; D is ambiguous. CDR1 and CDR2 from the germline V gene are SEHNR and FQNEAQ (reference sequence). V dropped 1 base and J dropped 2 bases, with 11 bases sitting between them. This CDR3 spans 15 amino acids. CDR3 DNA: TGTGCCAGCAGCTTAGATTGGAGTGAACAAGAGACCCAGTACTTC. This translates into CASSLDWSEQETQYF. The full variable domain, with the rest looked up from reference TRBV7-9 and TRBJ2-5, is DTGVSQNPRHKITKRGQNVTFRCDPISEHNRLYWYRQTLGQGPEFLTYFQNEAQLEKSRLLSDRFSAERPKGSFSTLEIQRTEQGDSAMYLCASSLDWSEQETQYFGPGTRLLVL.

J is TRBJ2-7 and V is TRBV27, with D hard to call. Between the trimmed V and J ends, which lost 6 bases and 2 bases, there was a span of 8 bases. This CDR3 spans 12 amino acids. From germline, CDR1 is MNHEY and CDR2 SMNVEV (reference sequence). CDR3 loop: CASSPGPYEQYF. CDR3 DNA: TGTGCCAGCAGCCCTGGGCCCTACGAGCAGTACTTC.

This clone appeared a few times. The genes are TRBV28 and TRBJ1-2; 10 nucleotides align to TRBD1. V shed 3 bases, J shed 7 bases, and the junction held 8 bases outside the gene matches. This CDR3 spans 15 amino acids. Germline V gene data show CDR1 as MDHEN and CDR2 as SYDVKM. The CDR3 region has the DNA TGTGCCAGCAGTTTCCGGGACAGGGGTTCCGGTGGCTACACCTTC. Amino acids: CASSFRDRGSGGYTF.

This rearrangement joins TRBV7-9 to TRBJ1-5; 7 bases line up with TRBD1. The CDR3 totals 13 residues. Germline CDR1 SEHNR, CDR2 FQNEAQ (reference sequence). V shed 7 bases, J shed 5 bases, and the junction held 5 bases outside the gene matches. CDR3 DNA: TGTGCCAGCACCGACAGGGCCGATCAGCCCCAGCATTTT. This encodes CASTDRADQPQHF.

The chain is built from TRBV29-1 and TRBJ2-7, with 9 bases that match TRBD1. CDR1 SQVTM and CDR2 ANQGSEA come from the germline V gene. The CDR3 has 15 amino acids. V lost 4 bases to trimming and J lost 5 bases; unmatched junction nucleotides: 12. CDR3: CSVATAGTGRDEQYF. CDR3 bases: TGCAGCGTTGCGACTGCCGGGACAGGGAGGGACGAGCAGTACTTC.

In this sample, this clone turned up a few times. This chain uses TRBV7-9 with TRBJ2-1; 7 bases fit TRBD2. Germline V gives CDR1 SEHNR, CDR2 FQNEAQ (reference sequence). With 4 bases clipped from V and 0 bases from J, the junction kept 6 bases outside the gene matches. CDR3 length: 16 amino acids. CDR3 nucleotides: TGTGCCAGCAGCTCAAGGACGGGGGGCTCCTACAATGAGCAGTTCTTC. Amino acid sequence: CASSSRTGGSYNEQFF.

In its sample, this clone was seen once. In nucleotides, the CDR3 is TGCGCCAGCAGGACCGACTGGGAGAACACCGGGGAGCTGTTTTTT. Its protein is CASRTDWENTGELFF. The chain couples TRBV5-1 to TRBJ2-2; D not certain. V gave up 5 bases and J gave up 1 base, with 12 bases separating them. Germline assignment: CDR1 SGHRS and CDR2 YFSETQ. The length of the CDR3 is 15 residues.

This clone came up once. This chain links TRBV15 with TRBJ2-2; 8 bases fit TRBD1. Per germline, CDR1 LNHNV and CDR2 YYDKDF (reference sequence). The CDR3 is made up of 15 amino acids. Trimming cost V 5 bases and J 3 bases; bases outside gene matches: 5. CDR3 region: CATSDVQGDTGELFF. CDR3 sequence (DNA): TGTGCCACCAGCGACGTACAGGGGGACACCGGGGAGCTGTTTTTT.

The chain joins TRBV4-1 to TRBJ2-1, with D unresolved. CDR1 and CDR2 (germline): MGHRA, YSYEKL. The V end lost 0 bases, the J end lost 1 base, and 10 bases lay between the germline ends. This CDR3 is 16 amino acids long. This chain's CDR3 is CASSQDSSESYNEQFF. The CDR3 DNA follows: TGCGCCAGCAGCCAAGATAGCAGTGAATCCTACAATGAGCAGTTCTTC.

This clone was seen a handful of times. The J gene is TRBJ2-5, the V gene TRBV7-9, with D possibly being TRBD2 (6 bases). There are 14 residues in the CDR3. V dropped 2 bases and J dropped 3 bases, with 10 bases sitting between them. Germline loops: CDR1 SEHNR, CDR2 FQNEAQ (reference sequence). The CDR3 sequence is CASSLRSSEETQYF. The CDR3 nucleotides read TGTGCCAGCAGCTTACGGTCTAGCGAAGAGACCCAGTACTTC.

This chain joins TRBV14 and TRBJ2-7; possibly TRBD2 for D (6 bases). The CDR3 covers 13 residues. CDR1 SGHDN and CDR2 FVKESK come from the germline V gene. V lost 0 bases, J lost 6 bases, and 9 bases lay in between. The CDR3 here is CASSQEDGGEQYF. The CDR3 region has the DNA TGTGCCAGCAGCCAAGAAGACGGGGGCGAGCAGTACTTC.

This chain links TRBV5-1 with TRBJ2-1; a weak D match, TRBD2 (6 bases). This CDR3 has 12 amino acids. The V gene lost 8 bases and the J gene lost 9 bases, with 15 bases spanning the gap. The germline CDR1 and CDR2 sequences are SGHRS and YFSETQ. The DNA of the CDR3 is TGCGCCAGTAAGTACGGGAGAGCTGAGCAGTTCTTC. Amino acid sequence: CASKYGRAEQFF.

This chain connects TRBV9 to TRBJ1-1, with a tentative D call TRBD1 (5 bases). Germline V gene data show CDR1 as SGDLS and CDR2 as YYNGEE. The V end was cut by 2 bases, the J end by 4 bases, with 9 bases between. The CDR3 runs 13 residues. The CDR3 region has the DNA TGTGCCAGCAGCGTGGTAAGGGGCACTGAAGCTTTCTTT. Its translation: CASSVVRGTEAFF.

This chain connects TRBV29-1 to TRBJ2-7; D unresolved. The CDR3 is made up of 13 amino acids. CDR1 is SQVTM and CDR2 is ANQGSEA in the germline V gene. The germline V and J ends were trimmed by 0 bases and 0 bases, with 6 bases remaining between them. CDR3 in DNA: TGCAGCGTTGAAGAGGCCAGCTCCTACGAGCAGTACTTC. Amino acids: CSVEEASSYEQYF.